This TCR beta chain was sequenced for a study of cytomegalovirus exposure and HLA in healthy donors. Study results and caveats: CMV serostatus was the only recorded immune exposure for donors. Later work found most CMV-associated TCR beta chains apparently HLA-restricted. Upon later analysis, TCR association rates were observed to vary by HLA locus, being highest for DRB1 and lowest for HLA-C.

Comment on this clone: Its antigen is as yet unknown.

Primers: 60 Vbeta forward and 13 Jbeta reverse. Sequencing was performed with immunoSEQ multiplex PCR; in TCRdb, only in-frame clones are kept and a portion is missing. The sample carries 200,000 or so clones, about 77% recorded once. Germline-derived CDR1 and CDR2 are SGHRS and YFSETQ. Trimming stripped 0 bases from V and 2 bases from J, with 12 bases between. This CDR3 contains 16 residues. The sequenced material came from PBMCs. The chain employs TRBV5-1 and TRBJ1-5; D possibly corresponds to TRBD1 (5 bases). This clonotype was obtained from a woman aged 25-40 years in good health and CMV-seropositive. CDR3 nucleotide sequence: TGCGCCAGCAGCTTGGCCCCAGGGATCCGCAATCAGCCCCAGCATTTT. This translates into CASSLAPGIRNQPQHF.